One and the same sample provided the 4 T cell receptor beta chains below, sequenced in a study of blood T cells in healthy people across ages. PCR was performed a second time for about 6 to 12 cycles using a sample-barcoded 5' primer and a J-beta primer mix. TCRdb re-derived calls from the 5' RACE reads in MiXCR, one entry per CDR3 protein. The sample records roughly 650,000 distinct CDR3 sequences, less than 40% being singletons. The sequencing input was blood. These receptors were taken from a woman aged 80 or over in good health.

Many counts were recorded for this clonotype. Here the CDR3 reads CASSPTGLGEQFF. CDR3 bases: TGTGCCAGCAGCCCCACCGGACTGGGAGAGCAGTTCTTC. V and J are TRBV7-3 and TRBJ2-1; D possibly corresponds to TRBD2 (5 bases). In germline, CDR1 is SGHTA, CDR2 FQGTGA. The CDR3 extends over 13 amino acids. The V end was cut by 5 bases, the J end by 10 bases, with 15 bases between.

Comments on this clonotype: Germline is not matched at one junction end, which may reflect a read error. The chain has TRBV7-9 and TRBJ1-5; 7 bases are a match to TRBD1. Germline lookup yields CDR1 SEHNR and CDR2 FQNEAQ (reference sequence). The CDR3 extends over 14 amino acids. The CDR3 sequence is CAGSKDRFGQPQHF. The CDR3 nucleotides read TGTGCCGGCAGCAAGGACAGGTTCGGTCAGCCCCAGCATTTT.

This clonotype was counted between two and nine times. The junction departs from germline at one end; a sequencing error may be responsible. The chain joins TRBV10-3 to TRBJ1-6, with a weak D call TRBD1 (6 bases). This CDR3 is built from 14 residues. Germline V gene data show CDR1 as ENHRY and CDR2 as SYGVKD. CDR3 sequence reads: CATRPRGISSPPHF. For the CDR3, the DNA is TGTGCCACCCGGCCGAGGGGGATAAGTTCACCCCCCCACTTT.

The V and J genes are TRBV5-1 and TRBJ1-2, with D perhaps TRBD1 (5 bases). CDR1 and CDR2 (germline): SGHRS, YFSETQ. This CDR3 is built from 16 residues. V lost 0 bases and J 4 bases, leaving 16 bases between the germline ends. CDR3 nucleotide sequence: TGCGCCAGCAGCTTGGAGGGGAACAACAGGCTCTATGGCTACACCTTC. Translating gives CASSLEGNNRLYGYTF.